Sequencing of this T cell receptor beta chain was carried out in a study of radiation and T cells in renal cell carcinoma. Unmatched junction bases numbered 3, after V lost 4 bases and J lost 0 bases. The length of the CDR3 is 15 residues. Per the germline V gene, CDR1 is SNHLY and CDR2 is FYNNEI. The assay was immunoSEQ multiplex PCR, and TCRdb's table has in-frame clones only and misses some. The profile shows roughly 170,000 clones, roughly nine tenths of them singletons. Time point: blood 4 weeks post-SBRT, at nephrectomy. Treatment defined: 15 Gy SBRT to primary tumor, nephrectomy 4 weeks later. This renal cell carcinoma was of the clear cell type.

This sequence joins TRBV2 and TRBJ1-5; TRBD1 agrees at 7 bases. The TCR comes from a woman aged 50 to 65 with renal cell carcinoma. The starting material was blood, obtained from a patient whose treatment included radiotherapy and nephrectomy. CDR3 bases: TGTGCCAGCAGTGCCAGGGGGATTAGCAATCAGCCCCAGCATTTT. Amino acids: CASSARGISNQPQHF.